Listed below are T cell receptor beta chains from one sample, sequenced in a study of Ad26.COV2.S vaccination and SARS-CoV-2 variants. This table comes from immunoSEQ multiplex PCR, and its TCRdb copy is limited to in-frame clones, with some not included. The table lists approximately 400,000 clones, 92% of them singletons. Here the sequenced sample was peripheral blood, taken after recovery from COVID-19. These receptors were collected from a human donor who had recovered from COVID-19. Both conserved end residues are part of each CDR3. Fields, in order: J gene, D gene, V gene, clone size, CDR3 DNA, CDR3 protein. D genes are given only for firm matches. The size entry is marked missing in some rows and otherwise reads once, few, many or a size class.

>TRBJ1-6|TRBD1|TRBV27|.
TGTGCCAGCAGCGATTTACAGGGGAGACTGGCACCCCTCCACTTT
CASSDLQGRLAPLHF
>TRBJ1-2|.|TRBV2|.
TGTGCCAGCAGTGAAAGGGAGGGATCAGGCTACACCTTC
CASSEREGSGYTF
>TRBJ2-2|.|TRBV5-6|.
TGTGCCAGCAGCTTCGGGGGCTTCAACACCGGGGAGCTGTTTTTT
CASSFGGFNTGELFF
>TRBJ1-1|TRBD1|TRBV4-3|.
TGCGCCAGCAGCCAAGATAGGGGGCAGGGGATCACTGAAGCTTTCTTT
CASSQDRGQGITEAFF
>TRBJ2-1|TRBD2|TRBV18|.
TGTGCCAGCTCACCCCCTCCTAGCGGTGGGACCTACAATGAGCAGTTCTTC
CASSPPPSGGTYNEQFF
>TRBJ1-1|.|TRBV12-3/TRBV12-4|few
TGTGCCAGCAGTTTCTGGGCAGGAACTGAAGCTTTCTTT
CASSFWAGTEAFF
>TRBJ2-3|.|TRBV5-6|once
TGTGCCAGCAGCTTGGTGGCAAAGACGCAGTATTTT
CASSLVAKTQYF
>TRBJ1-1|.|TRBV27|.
TGTGCCAGCAGTTTATCGGGGTATGAAGCTTTCTTT
CASSLSGYEAFF
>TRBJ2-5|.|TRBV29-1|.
TGCAGCGTTCAGGAGGGCACGGGGATAGAGGAGACCCAGTACTTC
CSVQEGTGIEETQYF
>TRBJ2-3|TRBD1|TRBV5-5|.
TGTGCCAGCAGCTTGTTACCACAGGGGGATACGCAGTATTTT
CASSLLPQGDTQYF
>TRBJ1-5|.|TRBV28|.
TGTGCCAGCAGAACTCACTATAGGGAGACGGATCAGCCCCAGCATTTT
CASRTHYRETDQPQHF
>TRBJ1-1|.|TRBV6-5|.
TGTGCCAGCAGTCCGAAGATGAACACTGAAGCTTTCTTT
CASSPKMNTEAFF
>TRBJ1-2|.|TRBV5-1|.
TGCGCCAGCAGCTTGGAGGGTCGACAGGCGGATGGCTACACCTTC
CASSLEGRQADGYTF
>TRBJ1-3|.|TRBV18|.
TGTGCCAGCTCACCACGGATTGTGATAAACTCTGGAAACACCATATATTTT
CASSPRIVINSGNTIYF
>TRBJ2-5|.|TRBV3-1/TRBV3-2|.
TGTGCCAGCAGCCAAGGCGTTCAAGAGACCCAGTACTTC
CASSQGVQETQYF
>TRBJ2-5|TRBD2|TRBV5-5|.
TGTGCCAGCAGCTTGGCGTACCTAGCGGAAGAGACCCAGTACTTC
CASSLAYLAEETQYF
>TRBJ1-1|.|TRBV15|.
TGTGCCACCAGCAGAGATCCTGGATACATGAACACTGAAGCTTTCTTT
CATSRDPGYMNTEAFF
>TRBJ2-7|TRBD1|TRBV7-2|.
TGTGCCAGCAGCCCTTTTCTTGGGACAGGGGCCTACGAGCAGTACTTC
CASSPFLGTGAYEQYF
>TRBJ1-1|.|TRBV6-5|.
TGTGCCAGCAGTTACTTGACTATCAGCAAGCCCACTGAAGCTTTCTTT
CASSYLTISKPTEAFF
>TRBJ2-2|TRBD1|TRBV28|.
TGTGCCAGCAGTTCCCCGGGACAGGGGTCGAACACCGGGGAGCTGTTTTTT
CASSSPGQGSNTGELFF
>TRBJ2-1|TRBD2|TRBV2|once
TGTGCCAGCCTGGGGGGGCGGGGGGGAAGGAATGAGCAGTTCTTC
CASLGGRGGRNEQFF
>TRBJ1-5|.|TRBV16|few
TGTGCCAGCAGCCAGGACAGATTAAGCAATCAGCCCCAGCATTTT
CASSQDRLSNQPQHF
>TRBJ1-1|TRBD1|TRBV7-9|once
TGTGCCAGCAGCTTAGGCAGGGGGCGAACTGAAGCTTTCTTT
CASSLGRGRTEAFF
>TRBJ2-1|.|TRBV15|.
TGTGCCACCAGCAGAGACAGGAACAGGAATGAGCAGTTCTTC
CATSRDRNRNEQFF
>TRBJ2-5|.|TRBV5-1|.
TGCGCCAGCAGACTCAGGGAGACCCAGTACTTC
CASRLRETQYF
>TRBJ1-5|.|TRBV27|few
TGTGCCAGCACAGTCCCCCGCGGTGGCAATCAGCCCCAGCATTTT
CASTVPRGGNQPQHF
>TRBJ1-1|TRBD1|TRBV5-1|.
TGCGCCAGTGGACAGGGCGACACTGAAGCTTTCTTT
CASGQGDTEAFF
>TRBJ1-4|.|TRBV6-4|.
TGTGCCAGCAGTGACCGCCCGGGGTCGAATGAAAAACTGTTTTTT
CASSDRPGSNEKLFF
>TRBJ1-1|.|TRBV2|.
TGTGCCAGCAGCCTGGGAGGGGCCACTGAAGCTTTCTTT
CASSLGGATEAFF
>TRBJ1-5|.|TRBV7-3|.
TGTGCCAGCAGCTCAGGGGCTAACCAGCCCCAGCATTTT
CASSSGANQPQHF
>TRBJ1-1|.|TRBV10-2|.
TGCGCCAGCAGTGAGTCTCAGTCCCTGAACACTGAAGCTTTCTTT
CASSESQSLNTEAFF
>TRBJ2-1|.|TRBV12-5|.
TGTGCTAGTGGCCCGGACTCCCTCCCAAGCTTGTTCTTC
CASGPDSLPSLFF
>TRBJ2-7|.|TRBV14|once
TGTGCCAGCAGCCTGGGGTCTAACTACGAGCAGTACTTC
CASSLGSNYEQYF
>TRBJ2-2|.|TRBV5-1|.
TGCGCCAGCAGCTTAACCGCGAACACCGGGGAGCTGTTTTTT
CASSLTANTGELFF
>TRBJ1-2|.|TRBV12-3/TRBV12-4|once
TGTGCCAGCAGTCTCGGACGGATCTATGGCTACACCTTC
CASSLGRIYGYTF
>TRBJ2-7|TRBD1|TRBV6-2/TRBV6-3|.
TGTGCCAGCAGTTACTCCCACCGGGACAGGGTTGTTTCCGAGCAGTACTTC
CASSYSHRDRVVSEQYF
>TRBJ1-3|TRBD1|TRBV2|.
TGTGCCAGCACCGGGACAGGTGGAAACACCATATATTTT
CASTGTGGNTIYF
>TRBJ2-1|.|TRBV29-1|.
TGCAGCGTCCGTCCAGGTGCGGGTGAGCAGTTCTTC
CSVRPGAGEQFF
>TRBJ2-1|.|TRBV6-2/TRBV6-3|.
TGTGCCAGCAGTTCCTCGAATGAGCAGTTCTTC
CASSSSNEQFF
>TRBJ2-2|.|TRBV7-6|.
TGTGCCAGCAGCTTAGACAGTGGCTCGAACACCGGGGAGCTGTTTTTT
CASSLDSGSNTGELFF
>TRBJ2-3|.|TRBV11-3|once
TGTGCCAGCAGCTCGGACGGTAGTAGCACAGATACGCAGTATTTT
CASSSDGSSTDTQYF
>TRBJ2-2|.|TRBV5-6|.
TGTGCCAGCAGCTTAGACTCCCCCGGGGAGCTGTTTTTT
CASSLDSPGELFF
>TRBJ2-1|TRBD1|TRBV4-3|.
TGCGCCAGCAGCCAAGGGGGGGACAGGGAAAATGAGCAGTTCTTC
CASSQGGDRENEQFF
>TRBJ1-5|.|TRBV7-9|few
TGTGCCAGCACCGAGGGCAATCAGCCCCAGCATTTT
CASTEGNQPQHF
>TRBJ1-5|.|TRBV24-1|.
TGTGCCACCAGTGGTAGGGGTAATCAGCCCCAGCATTTT
CATSGRGNQPQHF
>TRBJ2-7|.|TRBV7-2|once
TGTGCCAGCAGCAAAGACCCGGCTTACTACGAGCAGTACTTC
CASSKDPAYYEQYF
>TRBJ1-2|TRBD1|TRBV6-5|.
TGTGCCAGCAGGGACAGGCTCTATGGCTACACCTTC
CASRDRLYGYTF
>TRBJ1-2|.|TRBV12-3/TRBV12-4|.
TGTGCCAGCAGTTTCGGGGGAATTGGTGGCTACACCTTC
CASSFGGIGGYTF
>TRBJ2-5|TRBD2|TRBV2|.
TGTGCCAGCAGTCCTACCGGGACTATCAAAGAGACCCAGTACTTC
CASSPTGTIKETQYF
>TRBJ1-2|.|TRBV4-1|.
TGCGCCAGCAGCCCAGGTTGGTTTGGCGTACAGCAGAACTATGGCTACACCTTC
CASSPGWFGVQQNYGYTF
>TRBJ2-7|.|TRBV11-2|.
TGTGCCAGCAGCTTAGGATTCGGCGAGCAGTACTTC
CASSLGFGEQYF
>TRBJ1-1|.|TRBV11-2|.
TGTGCCAGCAGCTTCGGGTACACTGAAGCTTTCTTT
CASSFGYTEAFF
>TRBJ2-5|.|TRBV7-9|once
TGTGCCAGCAGCTCCGAAGGAGAGACCCAGTACTTC
CASSSEGETQYF
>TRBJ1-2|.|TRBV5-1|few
TGCGCCAGCAGGATTGATCCACTGGGGGGTGGCTACACCTTC
CASRIDPLGGGYTF
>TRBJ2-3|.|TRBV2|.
TGTGCCAGCTTCAAAGGGGGGGCGGGGAGCACAGATACGCAGTATTTT
CASFKGGAGSTDTQYF
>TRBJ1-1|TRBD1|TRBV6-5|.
TGTGCCAGCAGTAGCCGGGACAGGGTATTGACTTTCTTT
CASSSRDRVLTFF
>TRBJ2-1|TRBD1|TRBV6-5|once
TGTGCCAGCAGTTCCCGGGACAGGGGAAATGAGCAGTTCTTC
CASSSRDRGNEQFF
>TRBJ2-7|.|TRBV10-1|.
TGCGCCAGCAGTGAGGACAGAGCCTACGAGCAGTACTTC
CASSEDRAYEQYF
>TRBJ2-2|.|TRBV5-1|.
TGCGCCAGCAGCTTGGGGCAGCGACTAGTTGACACCGGGGAGCTGTTTTTT
CASSLGQRLVDTGELFF